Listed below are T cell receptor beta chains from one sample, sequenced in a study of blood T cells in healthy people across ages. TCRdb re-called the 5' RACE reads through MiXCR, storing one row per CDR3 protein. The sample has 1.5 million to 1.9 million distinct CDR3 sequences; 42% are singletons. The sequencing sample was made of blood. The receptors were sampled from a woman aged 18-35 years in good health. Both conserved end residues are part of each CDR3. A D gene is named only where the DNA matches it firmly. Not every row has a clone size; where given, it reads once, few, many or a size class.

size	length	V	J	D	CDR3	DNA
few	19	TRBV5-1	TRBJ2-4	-	CASSLRLVGTSLAKNIQYF	TGCGCCAGCAGCTTACGTCTGGTCGGGACGAGCCTAGCCAAAAACATTCAGTACTTC
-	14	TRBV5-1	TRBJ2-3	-	CASSGGRSSDTQYF	TGCGCCAGCAGCGGAGGGCGATCCTCGGATACGCAGTATTTT
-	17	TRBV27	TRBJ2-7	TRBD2	CASRKLAGGSSYNEQYF	TGTGCCAGCAGGAAACTAGCGGGGGGGAGCTCCTACAATGAGCAGTACTTC
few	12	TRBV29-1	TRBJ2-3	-	CSVEELPDTQYF	TGCAGCGTTGAAGAACTTCCAGATACGCAGTATTTT
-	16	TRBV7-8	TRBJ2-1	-	CASSLLVTTNYNEQFF	TGTGCCAGCAGCTTATTAGTAACTACTAACTACAATGAGCAGTTCTTC
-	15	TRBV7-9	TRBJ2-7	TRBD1	CASSLTRTGGLEQYF	TGTGCCAGCAGCTTAACCCGGACAGGGGGCCTCGAGCAGTACTTC
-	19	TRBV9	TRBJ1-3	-	CASSLSGEGRTDLRNTIYF	TGTGCCAGCAGCCTCAGCGGGGAAGGCAGGACAGACCTCAGAAACACCATATATTTT
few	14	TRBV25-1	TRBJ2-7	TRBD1	CASSDDRAFYEQYF	TGTGCCAGCAGTGACGACAGGGCCTTCTACGAGCAGTACTTC
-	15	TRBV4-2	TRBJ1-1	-	CAGSQAAGMATEAFF	TGTGCCGGCAGCCAAGCGGCAGGGATGGCCACTGAAGCTTTCTTT
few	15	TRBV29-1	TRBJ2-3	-	CSVGPGWAMADTQYF	TGCAGCGTTGGCCCAGGGTGGGCTATGGCAGATACGCAGTATTTT
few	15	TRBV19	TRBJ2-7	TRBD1	CASSIGGQGPYEQYF	TGTGCCAGTAGTATAGGGGGACAGGGCCCCTACGAGCAGTACTTC
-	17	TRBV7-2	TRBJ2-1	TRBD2	CASSLAPPTRRGDEQFF	TGTGCCAGCAGCTTAGCCCCCCCGACTCGGCGGGGGGATGAGCAGTTCTTC
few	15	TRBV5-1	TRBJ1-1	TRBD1	CASSVDRGHGTEAFF	TGCGCCAGCAGCGTCGACAGGGGACATGGGACTGAAGCTTTCTTT
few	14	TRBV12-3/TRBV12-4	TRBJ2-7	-	CASSTNLGPIEQYF	TGTGCCAGCAGCACTAACTTAGGGCCTATCGAGCAGTACTTC
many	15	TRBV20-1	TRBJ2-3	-	CSARDGGRRTDTQYF	TGCAGTGCTAGAGATGGAGGTCGGCGGACAGATACGCAGTATTTT
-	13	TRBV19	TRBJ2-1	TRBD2	CASSNGGSYEQFF	TGTGCCAGTAGTAACGGCGGGAGTTATGAGCAGTTCTTC
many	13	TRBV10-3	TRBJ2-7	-	CAISELGYNEQYF	TGTGCCATCAGTGAGTTGGGCTACAATGAGCAGTACTTC
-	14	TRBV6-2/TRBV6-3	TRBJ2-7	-	CASSFWGKSYEQYF	TGTGCCAGCAGTTTCTGGGGGAAGAGCTACGAGCAGTACTTC
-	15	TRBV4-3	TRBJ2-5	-	CASSQGGSGQETQYF	TGCGCCAGCAGCCAAGGGGGAAGCGGCCAAGAGACCCAGTACTTC
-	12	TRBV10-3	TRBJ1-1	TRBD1	CAIREGATEAFF	TGTGCCATCAGGGAGGGGGCAACTGAAGCTTTCTTT
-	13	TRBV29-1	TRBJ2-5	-	CSVDARSGETQYF	TGCAGCGTTGATGCTAGGAGTGGGGAGACCCAGTACTTC
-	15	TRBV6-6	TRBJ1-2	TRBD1	CASRRGQVGNYGYTF	TGTGCCAGCAGACGAGGACAGGTGGGGAACTATGGCTACACCTTC
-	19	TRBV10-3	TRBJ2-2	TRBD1	CAISEPRQGGVRDTGELFF	TGTGCCATCAGTGAGCCCCGACAGGGGGGAGTTCGGGACACCGGGGAGCTGTTTTTT
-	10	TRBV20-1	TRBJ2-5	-	CSAGLETQYF	TGCAGTGCGGGACTCGAGACCCAGTACTTC
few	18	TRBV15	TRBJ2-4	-	CATSRGRDTNLAKNIQYF	TGTGCCACCAGCAGAGGACGGGACACGAACCTAGCCAAAAACATTCAGTACTTC
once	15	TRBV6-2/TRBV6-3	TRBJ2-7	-	CASSYPLGGTYEQYF	TGTGCCAGCAGTTACCCCCTGGGCGGCACCTACGAGCAGTACTTC
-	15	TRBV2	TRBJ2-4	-	CASSEESAAKNIQYF	TGTGCCAGCAGTGAAGAGAGTGCGGCCAAAAACATTCAGTACTTC
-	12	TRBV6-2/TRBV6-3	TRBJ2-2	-	CASRIYTGELFF	TGTGCCAGTAGAATCTACACCGGGGAGCTGTTTTTT
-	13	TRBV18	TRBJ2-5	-	CASSTSPQETQYF	TGTGCCAGCTCTACTAGCCCTCAAGAGACCCAGTACTTC
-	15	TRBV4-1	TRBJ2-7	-	CASSQDAGIYNEQYF	TGCGCCAGCAGCCAAGATGCGGGGATCTACAATGAGCAGTACTTC
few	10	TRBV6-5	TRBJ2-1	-	CATMNNEQFF	TGTGCCACGATGAACAATGAGCAGTTCTTC
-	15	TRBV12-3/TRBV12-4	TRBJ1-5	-	CASSDRTAEDQPQHF	TGTGCCAGCAGTGACAGGACGGCGGAAGATCAGCCCCAGCATTTT
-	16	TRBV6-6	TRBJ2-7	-	CASSYGHKLSAYEQYF	TGTGCCAGCAGTTACGGACACAAACTTTCCGCCTACGAGCAGTACTTC
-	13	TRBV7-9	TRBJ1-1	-	CASSSPEGTEAFF	TGTGCCAGCAGCTCACCTGAGGGGACTGAAGCTTTCTTT
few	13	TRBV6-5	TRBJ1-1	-	CARASDLNTEAFF	TGTGCCAGGGCGTCGGACCTTAACACTGAAGCTTTCTTT
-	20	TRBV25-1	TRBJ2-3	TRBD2	CASTSELGTSGRYVADTQYF	TGTGCCAGCACCAGCGAGCTTGGGACTAGCGGGAGGTATGTGGCAGATACGCAGTATTTT
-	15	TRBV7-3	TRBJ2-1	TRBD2	CASSLDGTSSGEQFF	TGTGCCAGCAGCTTAGATGGGACTAGCAGCGGTGAGCAGTTCTTC
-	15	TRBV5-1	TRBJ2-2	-	CASSLIEGLTGELFF	TGCGCCAGCAGCTTGATCGAGGGGCTCACCGGGGAGCTGTTTTTT
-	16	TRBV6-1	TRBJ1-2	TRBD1	CASSDLQQGESYGYTF	TGTGCCAGCAGCGACCTCCAACAGGGGGAGTCTTATGGCTACACCTTC
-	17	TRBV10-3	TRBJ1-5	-	CAPRLRTDRYSNQPQHF	TGTGCCCCCCGGTTGAGGACGGACCGATATAGCAATCAGCCCCAGCATTTT
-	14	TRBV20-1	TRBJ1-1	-	CSASRAGKWTEAFF	TGCAGTGCTAGTAGGGCGGGGAAATGGACTGAAGCTTTCTTT
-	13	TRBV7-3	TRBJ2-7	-	CASSLGPPGEQYF	TGTGCCAGCAGCTTAGGCCCGCCGGGTGAGCAGTACTTC
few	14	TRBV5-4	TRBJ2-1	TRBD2	CASRPGLASREQFF	TGTGCCAGCCGACCGGGACTAGCTTCTCGTGAGCAGTTCTTC
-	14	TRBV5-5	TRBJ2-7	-	CASSLERAFYEQYF	TGTGCCAGCAGCTTGGAGCGAGCGTTCTACGAGCAGTACTTC
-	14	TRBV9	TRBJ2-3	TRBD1	CASSVGTGGDTQYF	TGTGCCAGCAGCGTAGGAACAGGGGGAGATACGCAGTATTTT
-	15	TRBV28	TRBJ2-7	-	CASSLSPDGTYEQYF	TGTGCCAGCAGTCTCAGTCCGGACGGTACCTACGAGCAGTACTTC
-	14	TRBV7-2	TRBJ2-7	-	CASSYLQGPYEQYF	TGTGCCAGCAGCTATCTACAGGGACCCTACGAGCAGTACTTC
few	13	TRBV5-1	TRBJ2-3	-	CASCRGQEDTQYF	TGCGCCAGCTGCCGGGGCCAAGAGGATACGCAGTATTTT
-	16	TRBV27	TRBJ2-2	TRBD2	CASSLLAGGNTGELFF	TGTGCCAGCAGTTTACTGGCGGGAGGTAACACCGGGGAGCTGTTTTTT
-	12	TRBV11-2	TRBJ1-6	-	CASSFRESPLHF	TGTGCCAGCAGCTTCAGGGAATCACCCCTCCACTTT
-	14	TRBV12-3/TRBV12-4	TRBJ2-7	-	CASSFSGYSYEQYF	TGTGCCAGCAGTTTCTCGGGATACTCCTACGAGCAGTACTTC
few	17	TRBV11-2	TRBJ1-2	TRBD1	CASSLTGQGTASYGYTF	TGTGCCAGCAGCTTGACGGGACAGGGGACCGCTAGCTATGGCTACACCTTC
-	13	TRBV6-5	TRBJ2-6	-	CASFDSGANVLTF	TGTGCCAGCTTCGACTCTGGGGCCAACGTCCTGACTTTC
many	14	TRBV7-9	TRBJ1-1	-	CASSRGQMNTEAFF	TGTGCCAGCAGCCGGGGACAAATGAACACTGAAGCTTTCTTT
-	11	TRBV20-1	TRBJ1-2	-	CSASRVAGYTF	TGCAGTGCTAGTAGGGTGGCTGGCTACACCTTC
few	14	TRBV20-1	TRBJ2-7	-	CSARDGRFLYEQYF	TGCAGTGCTAGAGACGGACGGTTCCTATACGAGCAGTACTTC
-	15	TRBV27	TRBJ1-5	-	CASSPSTAVNQPQHF	TGTGCCAGCAGCCCTTCGACAGCAGTCAATCAGCCCCAGCATTTT
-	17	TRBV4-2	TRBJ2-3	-	CASSQGDSLKSTDTQYF	TGTGCCAGCAGCCAAGGAGACAGCCTTAAGAGCACAGATACGCAGTATTTT
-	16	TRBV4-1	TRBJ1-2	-	CVSSQGKTVGGYGYTF	TGCGTCAGCAGCCAAGGAAAGACGGTAGGAGGCTATGGCTACACCTTC